This T cell receptor beta chain came from a study of T cells after posttransplantation cyclophosphamide. Study-level findings and limits: Blood and skin or GI T cell repertoires showed limited TRB overlap. Recipient CMV seropositivity and CMV reactivation strongly tracked TRB clonality.

Sequenced by immunoSEQ multiplex PCR; TCRdb stores in-frame clones only, minus some. Observed are 40,000 to 45,000 clones, no singletons, with the top ten taking 2% to 3%. There are many counts of this clone. Antigen unknown. The CDR3 spans 15 residues. The ends lost 0 bases at V and 4 bases at J; junction bases unmatched: 4. The germline V gene encodes CDR1 SGDLS and CDR2 YYNGEE. Peripheral blood was collected from the related graft donor on the marrow donation day. The TCR originated in a man in his forties or fifties in good health, CMV-negative, and a related stem cell transplant donor. The specimen sequenced was PBMCs. V and J are TRBV9 and TRBJ2-3, with 8 nucleotides matching TRBD2. The chain's CDR3 is CASSVESGSSDTQYF. Written as DNA, the CDR3 is TGTGCCAGCAGCGTAGAGAGCGGGAGCTCAGATACGCAGTATTTT. Filled out from reference TRBV9 and TRBJ2-3, the complete variable domain reads DSGVTQTPKHLITATGQRVTLRCSPRSGDLSVYWYQQSLDQGLQFLIQYYNGEERAKGNILERFSAQQFPDLHSELNLSSLELGDSALYFCASSVESGSSDTQYFGPGTRLTVL.